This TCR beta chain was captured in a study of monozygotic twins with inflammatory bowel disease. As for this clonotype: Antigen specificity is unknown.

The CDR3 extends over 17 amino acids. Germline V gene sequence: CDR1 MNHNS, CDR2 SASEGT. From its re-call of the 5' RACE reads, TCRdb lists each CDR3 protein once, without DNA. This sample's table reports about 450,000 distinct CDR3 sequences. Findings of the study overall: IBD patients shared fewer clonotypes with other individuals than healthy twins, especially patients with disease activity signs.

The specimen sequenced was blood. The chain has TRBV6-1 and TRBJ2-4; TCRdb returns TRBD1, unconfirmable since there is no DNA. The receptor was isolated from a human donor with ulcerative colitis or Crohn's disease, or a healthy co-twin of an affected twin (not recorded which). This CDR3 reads CASSDRDSLLAKNMQYF.